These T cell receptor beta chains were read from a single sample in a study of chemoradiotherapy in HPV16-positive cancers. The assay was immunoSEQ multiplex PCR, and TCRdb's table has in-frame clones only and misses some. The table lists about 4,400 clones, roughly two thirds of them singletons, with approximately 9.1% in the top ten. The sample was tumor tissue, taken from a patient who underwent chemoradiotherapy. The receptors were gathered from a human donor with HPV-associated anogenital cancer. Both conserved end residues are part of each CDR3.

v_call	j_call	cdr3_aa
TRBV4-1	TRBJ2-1	CASSQDAGTSGREQFF
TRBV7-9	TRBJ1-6	CASSSRDFNSPLHF
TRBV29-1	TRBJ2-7	CSVGGSSGSYEQYF
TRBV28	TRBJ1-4	CASSRGQRREKLFF
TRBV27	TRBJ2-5	CASSLLGTETQYF
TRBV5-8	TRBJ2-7	CASSLELWLAGPNYEQYF
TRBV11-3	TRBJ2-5	CASGLAGDPQETQYF
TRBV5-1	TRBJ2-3	CASGPGTSGRIEVDTQYF
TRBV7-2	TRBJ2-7	CASSQITGGSQYF
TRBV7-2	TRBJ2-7	CASSLEASSSYEQYF
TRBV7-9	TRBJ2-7	CASSTSQGRGSYEQYF
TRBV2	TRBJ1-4	CASSPVSTNEKLFF
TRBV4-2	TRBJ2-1	CASSQASGIGNEQFF
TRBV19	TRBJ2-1	CASTQRGRGDNEQFF
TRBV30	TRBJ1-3	CAWNVGGLGNTIYF
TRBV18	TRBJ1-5	CASSPRQSNQPQHF
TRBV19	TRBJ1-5	CASSPRGRGGNQPQHF
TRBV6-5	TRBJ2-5	CASSYRTVQETQYF
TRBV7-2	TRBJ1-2	CASSFGGGSNYGYTF
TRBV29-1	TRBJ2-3	CSVEVGGAPLLRDTQYF
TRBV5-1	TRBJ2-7	CASSFLSGSYEQYF
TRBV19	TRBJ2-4	CASSIDLGAGILAKNIQYF
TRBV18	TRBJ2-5	CASSPEAGETQYF
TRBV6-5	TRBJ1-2	CASSSQGLGYTF
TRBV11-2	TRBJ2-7	CASSLRLQNYEQYF
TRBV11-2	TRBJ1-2	CASSQERTGVLYGYTF
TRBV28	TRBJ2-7	CASSPSSGRLFEQYF
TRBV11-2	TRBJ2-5	CASSLGDLRSETQYF
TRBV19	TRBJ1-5	CASTRGGGGQPQHF
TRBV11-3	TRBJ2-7	CASSSQGGEQYF
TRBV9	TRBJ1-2	CASSVGGYYGYTF
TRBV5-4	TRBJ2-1	CASMRGTSSPNEQFF
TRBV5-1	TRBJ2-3	CASSVGARSDTQYF
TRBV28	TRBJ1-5	CASGLLQGTNQPQHF
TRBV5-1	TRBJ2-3	CASSETTDTQYF
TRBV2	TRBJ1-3	CASGRSAGNTIYF
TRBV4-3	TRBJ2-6	CASSQNRASSGANVLTF
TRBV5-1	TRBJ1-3	CASSKDRPSYSGNTIYF
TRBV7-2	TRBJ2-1	CASSPLLAGGIIPNNEQFF
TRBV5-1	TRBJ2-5	CASSSFTSGSGETQYF
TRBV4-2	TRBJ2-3	CASSPSEGSGRLVTDTQYF
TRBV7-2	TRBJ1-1	CASSRGTEYEAFF
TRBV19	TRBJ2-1	CASSLSGTSYNEQFF
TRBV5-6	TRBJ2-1	CASSWRTGGNEQFF
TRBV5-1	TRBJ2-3	CASSFGQRTDTQYF
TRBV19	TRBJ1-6	CASSGQDSPLHF